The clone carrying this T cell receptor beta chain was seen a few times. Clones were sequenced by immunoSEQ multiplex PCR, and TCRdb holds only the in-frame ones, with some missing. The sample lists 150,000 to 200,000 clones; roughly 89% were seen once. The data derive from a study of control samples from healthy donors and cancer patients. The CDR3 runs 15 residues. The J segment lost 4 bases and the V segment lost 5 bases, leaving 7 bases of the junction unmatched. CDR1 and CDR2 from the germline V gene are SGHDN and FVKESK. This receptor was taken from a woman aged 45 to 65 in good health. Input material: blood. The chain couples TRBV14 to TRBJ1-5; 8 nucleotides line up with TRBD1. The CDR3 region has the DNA TGTGCCAGCAGCGGTGGACAGGGATGGAATCAGCCCCAGCATTTT. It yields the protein CASSGGQGWNQPQHF.